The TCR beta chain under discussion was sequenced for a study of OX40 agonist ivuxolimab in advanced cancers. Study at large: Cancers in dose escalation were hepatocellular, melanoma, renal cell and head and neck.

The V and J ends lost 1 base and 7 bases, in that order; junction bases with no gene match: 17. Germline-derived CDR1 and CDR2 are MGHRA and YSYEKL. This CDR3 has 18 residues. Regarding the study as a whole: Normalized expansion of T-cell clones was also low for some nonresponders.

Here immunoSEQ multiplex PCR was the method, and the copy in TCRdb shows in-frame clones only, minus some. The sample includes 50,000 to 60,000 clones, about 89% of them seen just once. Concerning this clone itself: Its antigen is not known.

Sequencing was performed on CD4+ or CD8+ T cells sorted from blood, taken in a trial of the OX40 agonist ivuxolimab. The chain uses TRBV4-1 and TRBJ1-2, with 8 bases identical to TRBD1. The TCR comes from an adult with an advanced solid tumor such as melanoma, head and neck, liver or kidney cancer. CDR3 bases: TGCGCCAGCAGCCAAGGCGTCACTATCCAGGGGGCGGGCGGTGGCTACACCTTC. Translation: CASSQGVTIQGAGGGYTF.